One sample yielded the 32 T cell receptor beta chains listed below, sequenced in a study of quantifying T cell responses using KT2 cells. Study-wide context: TCR alpha and beta constant-region primers primed reverse transcription of RNA.

The cDNA 3' end received a ligated oligonucleotide with a UMI. An equimolar mix of RC1.1 and RC1.2 primed the beta chain across TRBC1 and TRBC2. Using its own MiXCR run on the UMI-ligation and nested PCR reads, TCRdb lists one record per CDR3 protein. The table records 31,000 or so distinct CDR3 sequences, 10% of them present only once. The sample consisted of PBMCs spiked with cells of the T cell clone KT2. The receptors derive from a human donor.

This clonotype has a count of ten or more. This sequence joins TRBV20-1 and TRBJ2-7, with D hard to call. Trimming stripped 0 bases from V and 3 bases from J, with 15 bases between. The CDR3 length is 15 residues. Germline loops: CDR1 DFQATT, CDR2 SNEGSKA (reference sequence). In nucleotides, the CDR3 is TGCAGTGCTAGAGATACCAGCCGAGTTTTCTACGAGCAGTACTTC. This sequence encodes CSARDTSRVFYEQYF.

This clonotype was counted ten times or more. The DNA of the CDR3 is TGTGCCAGCAGCCAGCCAATAGGAGTGAACACTGAAGCTTTCTTT. Translated: CASSQPIGVNTEAFF. The V gene is TRBV3-1, the J gene TRBJ1-1; no firm D call. CDR3 length: 15 amino acids. Germline V gene sequence: CDR1 LGHDT, CDR2 YNNKEL (reference sequence). V lost 3 bases and J lost 0, with 11 bases in between.

This clonotype was observed many times. The chain combines TRBV20-1 with TRBJ2-7; perhaps D is TRBD1 or TRBD2 (5 bases each). Trimming removed 0 bases from V and 3 bases from J, with 15 bases in between. CDR3 length: 15 residues. The germline V gene encodes CDR1 DFQATT and CDR2 SNEGSKA (reference sequence). CDR3: CSARDAQERGYEQYF. The CDR3 DNA sequence: TGCAGTGCTAGAGATGCCCAGGAGAGGGGCTACGAGCAGTACTTC.

There are many counts of this clonotype. This chain joins TRBV12-3 or TRBV12-4 and TRBJ1-2, with 9 bases that match TRBD1. V shed 5 bases and J 7 bases; nucleotides not matched to a gene: 5. The CDR3 has 13 residues. DNA of the CDR3: TGTGCCAGCAGTACGGACAGGGGAAGTGGCTACACCTTC. Residues: CASSTDRGSGYTF.

This clonotype was seen more than once but under ten times. The rearrangement joins TRBV14 to TRBJ2-3; the D is unclear. Germline loops: CDR1 SGHDN, CDR2 FVKESK. Trimming removed 4 bases from V and 0 bases from J, with 11 bases in between. There are 15 residues in the CDR3. The CDR3 loop reads CASSPLSPSTDTQYF. DNA for the CDR3: TGTGCCAGCAGCCCCTTAAGTCCCAGCACAGATACGCAGTATTTT.

V gene TRBV4-1 combines with J gene TRBJ2-7; D gene unclear. Germline CDR1 reads MGHRA; CDR2 reads YSYEKL. The V end lost 1 base, the J end lost 4 bases, and 17 bases lay between the germline ends. The CDR3 covers 16 residues. The CDR3 region is CASSQVVSTGRYEQYF. The CDR3 DNA sequence: TGCGCCAGCAGCCAAGTTGTCAGCACCGGACGGTACGAGCAGTACTTC.

Relative to its sample, this clonotype is large (0.1 to 1%). This chain connects TRBV5-1 to TRBJ1-6, with a weak D call TRBD1 (6 bases). The CDR3 loop spans 15 amino acids. Germline lookup yields CDR1 SGHRS and CDR2 YFSETQ. The ends were cut back, 2 bases at V and 5 bases at J, with 11 bases in the middle. CDR3 sequence reads: CASSLGPGDNSPLHF. The CDR3 DNA is TGCGCCAGCAGCTTAGGTCCAGGGGATAATTCACCCCTCCACTTT.

Regarding this clonotype: Since a much larger clone is just one base distant, this may be a read error. The chain employs TRBV5-4 and TRBJ2-5; D not certain. This CDR3 region has 12 residues. With 2 bases removed from V and 0 bases from J, the gap between germline ends came to 2 bases. The V gene's germline CDR1 is SGHNT and CDR2 YYREEE (reference sequence). This CDR3 reads CASSLNQETQYF. CDR3 bases: TGTGCCAGCAGCTTAAACCAAGAGACCCAGTACTTC. Complete variable domain (other parts from reference TRBV5-4 and TRBJ2-5): ETGVTQSPTHLIKTRGQQVTLRCSSQSGHNTVSWYQQALGQGPQFIFQYYREEENGRGNFPPRFSGLQFPNYSSELNVNALELDDSALYLCASSLNQETQYFGPGTRLLVL.

The chain carries TRBV6-2 or TRBV6-3 and TRBJ1-1; D may be TRBD1 (6 bases). This CDR3 spans 13 amino acids. V was clipped by 5 bases and J by 5 bases, with 12 bases between them. CDR1 is MNHEY, CDR2 SVGEGT, per germline. The CDR3: CASSDVRGTEAFF. CDR3 DNA sequence: TGTGCCAGCAGTGACGTCAGGGGTACTGAAGCTTTCTTT.

J is TRBJ2-7 and V is TRBV5-4, with 10 bases fitting TRBD2. The ends lost 0 bases at V and 5 bases at J; junction bases unmatched: 2. There are 14 residues in the CDR3. Germline V gives CDR1 SGHNT, CDR2 YYREEE (reference sequence). CDR3 sequence reads: CASSLDLAGDEQYF. DNA of the CDR3: TGTGCCAGCAGCTTGGACCTAGCGGGAGACGAGCAGTACTTC.

V usage is TRBV5-1 and J usage is TRBJ2-1; 7 bases map to TRBD2. The germline gives CDR1 SGHRS, CDR2 YFSETQ. This CDR3 spans 14 amino acids. The trim removed 4 bases at V and 9 bases at J, leaving 10 bases unmatched. DNA for the CDR3: TGCGCCAGCAGCCCACCAACCCCGGGGGGTGAGCAGTTCTTC. This encodes CASSPPTPGGEQFF.

This clonotype was observed many times. The rearrangement uses TRBV6-5 and TRBJ2-6; D tentatively fits TRBD1 or TRBD2 (6 bases each). The CDR3 has 15 amino acids. V lost 5 bases and J lost 2, with 10 bases in between. Germline V gene sequence: CDR1 MNHEY, CDR2 SVGAGI. CDR3: CASSPRGPGANVLTF. The CDR3 DNA reads as TGTGCCAGCAGTCCACGGGGGCCTGGGGCCAACGTCCTGACTTTC.

The sample holds many counts of this clonotype. The J gene is TRBJ1-2, the V gene TRBV30; TRBD1 might be the D (6 bases). CDR3 length equals 14 residues. Trimming left V 8 bases short and J 7 bases short, with 23 bases between. Germline CDR1 GTSNPN, CDR2 SVGIG (reference sequence). The CDR3 here is CAGEHREREGGYTF. As DNA, the CDR3 is TGTGCCGGGGAACACAGGGAGAGAGAGGGTGGCTACACCTTC.

This clonotype was seen repeatedly, ten times or more. The chain has TRBV12-3 or TRBV12-4 and TRBJ1-2; 8 bases are a match to TRBD1. Unmatched junction bases numbered 13, after V lost 7 bases and J lost 6 bases. The CDR3 covers 15 residues. The CDR3 sequence is CASNSWTGRGDGYTF. CDR3 sequence (DNA): TGTGCCAGCAATAGCTGGACAGGGAGGGGAGATGGCTACACCTTC.

This rearrangement joins TRBV7-9 to TRBJ2-7; D is ambiguous. Germline V gene sequence: CDR1 SEHNR, CDR2 FQNEAQ (reference sequence). CDR3 size: 12 residues. V lost 6 bases, J lost 2 bases, and 8 bases lay in between. The CDR3 is CASRSATYEQYF. The DNA of the CDR3 is TGTGCCAGCAGATCGGCGACCTACGAGCAGTACTTC.

The sample holds a few counts of this clonotype. The V call is TRBV2, the J call TRBJ2-2; possibly TRBD1 or TRBD2 for D (6 bases each). Germline assignment: CDR1 SNHLY and CDR2 FYNNEI. The CDR3 is 15 amino acids. V lost 10 bases to trimming and J lost 4 bases, with 19 bases between them. CDR3 sequence (DNA): TGTGCCAACAAAAGGGGGGTAGCGCTCACCGGGGAGCTGTTTTTT. The encoded protein is CANKRGVALTGELFF.

This clonotype was picked up many times. The genes are TRBV6-5 and TRBJ2-1; D is unclear. Trimming cost V 8 bases and J 0 bases, with 11 bases left between them. The CDR3 runs 14 residues. From germline, CDR1 is MNHEY and CDR2 SVGAGI. The CDR3 sequence: CASRRLSSYNEQFF. CDR3 nucleotides: TGTGCCAGCCGTAGACTGAGCTCCTACAATGAGCAGTTCTTC.

The chain employs TRBV28 and TRBJ2-5; D may match TRBD1 or TRBD2 (6 bases each). The V gene lost 3 bases and the J gene lost 5 bases, with 19 bases spanning the gap. Germline V gives CDR1 MDHEN, CDR2 SYDVKM. The CDR3 length is 16 residues. The CDR3 DNA is TGTGCCAGCAGTTTTCCTATGGGACAAGGGAGGGAGACCCAGTACTTC. Its protein is CASSFPMGQGRETQYF.

The chain couples TRBV29-1 to TRBJ1-2; D is unclear. Germline V lookup: CDR1 SQVTM, CDR2 ANQGSEA. The CDR3 spans 14 residues. Trimming took off 1 base at V and 2 bases at J, with 11 bases between the two ends. CDR3 in amino acids: CSVEASLWNYGYTF. CDR3 sequence (DNA): TGCAGCGTTGAAGCTAGCCTGTGGAACTATGGCTACACCTTC.

This clonotype was counted ten times or more. The chain is built from TRBV7-3 and TRBJ1-1; D is possibly TRBD1 (5 bases). Trimming cost V 0 bases and J 5 bases, with 7 bases left between them. Germline CDR1 reads SGHTA; CDR2 reads FQGTGA. The CDR3 is 13 residues long. CDR3 amino acids: CASSLTGGTEAFF. The CDR3 nucleotides are TGTGCCAGCAGCTTAACGGGGGGTACTGAAGCTTTCTTT.

This clonotype was recorded many times. The V call is TRBV5-5, the J call TRBJ1-1; D is unresolved. Deletions cut 0 bases from V and 0 bases from J, with 3 bases between. Germline V CDR1 and CDR2: SGHKS, YYEKEE (reference sequence). This CDR3 has 13 amino acids. The CDR3 reads CASSLAVNTEAFF. CDR3 DNA sequence: TGTGCCAGCAGCTTGGCAGTGAACACTGAAGCTTTCTTT.

The sample holds many counts of this clonotype. V gene TRBV7-2 combines with J gene TRBJ2-1, with D possibly TRBD2 on 6 matching bases. In germline, CDR1 is SGHTA, CDR2 FQGNSA. The CDR3 sequence is 14 residues long. V dropped 7 bases and J dropped 7 bases, with 17 bases sitting between them. As DNA, the CDR3 is TGTGCCAGCAATGGGGAAACGGGGGTAAATGAGCAGTTCTTC. Protein product: CASNGETGVNEQFF.

To note about this clonotype: This may be a read error: a much more frequent sequence differs by one nucleotide. The chain links TRBV3-1 to TRBJ2-1, with TRBD1 matching 7 bases. The V and J ends lost 8 bases and 8 bases, in that order; junction bases with no gene match: 12. CDR1 and CDR2 (germline): LGHDT, YNNKEL (reference sequence). This CDR3 spans 14 amino acids. Written as DNA, the CDR3 is TGTGCCAGCGAGTGGACAGGACTTCCGGATGAGCAGTTCTTC. Translating gives CASEWTGLPDEQFF.

In this sample, this clonotype turned up many times. The chain combines TRBV3-1 with TRBJ2-6, with a possible D match to TRBD2 (5 bases). The CDR3 is 19 amino acids. Trimming shortened V by 7 bases and J by 0 bases, and 22 bases separated the two germline ends. CDR1 is LGHDT, CDR2 YNNKEL, per germline (reference sequence). CDR3 in DNA: TGTGCCAGCACCGCCCAACCGGGAACCTCCTTCTCTGGGGCCAACGTCCTGACTTTC. As protein: CASTAQPGTSFSGANVLTF.

The chain recombines TRBV12-3 or TRBV12-4 with TRBJ2-7, with D hard to call. V lost 6 bases to trimming and J lost 1 base, with 10 bases between them. The CDR3 has 13 residues. The CDR3 DNA reads TGTGCCAGCAGGCTTACGGATTCCTACGAGCAGTACTTC. As protein: CASRLTDSYEQYF.

The rearrangement uses TRBV11-3 and TRBJ2-5, with 9 bases aligning to TRBD2. Germline V gene data show CDR1 as SGHNT and CDR2 as YENEEA. This CDR3 is built from 15 residues. V was clipped by 7 bases and J by 1 base; unmatched bases: 7. As DNA, the CDR3 is TGTGCCAGCACCCTAAGCGGGAGGCCCCAAGAGACCCAGTACTTC. This encodes CASTLSGRPQETQYF.

This chain links TRBV5-1 with TRBJ1-4; D not certain. V was cut by 5 bases and J by 3 bases, with 26 bases left in between. CDR3 length: 19 amino acids. The germline V gene has CDR1 SGHRS and CDR2 YFSETQ. Here the CDR3 DNA reads TGCGCCAGCAGACAAGGCCAAGGTTTTACCACCACAGCTAATGAAAAACTGTTTTTT. Translation: CASRQGQGFTTTANEKLFF.

The chain has TRBV6-5 and TRBJ2-2; TRBD2 is a possible D gene (6 bases). The V end lost 4 bases, the J end lost 4 bases, and 10 bases lay between the germline ends. There are 14 residues in the CDR3. Germline assignment: CDR1 MNHEY and CDR2 SVGAGI. CDR3 sequence: CASSSQGGTGELFF. CDR3 coding DNA: TGTGCCAGCAGTTCTCAGGGAGGCACCGGGGAGCTGTTTTTT.

The chain joins TRBV19 to TRBJ2-1, with a possible D match to TRBD2 (6 bases). The CDR3 is 14 residues long. V was shortened by 0 bases and J by 4 bases, with 7 bases between the two germline ends. Germline CDR1 is LNHDA and CDR2 is SQIVND (reference sequence). The CDR3 DNA follows: TGTGCCAGTAGTATAGATGGGACTTACAATGAGCAGTTCTTC. Translation gives CASSIDGTYNEQFF.

The chain has TRBV6-2 or TRBV6-3 and TRBJ2-3; the D gene is possibly TRBD1 (6 bases). V was cut by 6 bases and J by 3 bases, with 10 bases left in between. The CDR3 has 13 residues. Germline V CDR1 and CDR2: MNHEY, SVGEGT. The CDR3 nucleotides are TGTGCCAGCAGAAACAGGGAGACAGATACGCAGTATTTT. Its translation: CASRNRETDTQYF.

As to this clonotype: This may be a read error: a much more frequent sequence differs by one nucleotide. The chain combines TRBV4-1 with TRBJ1-1, with D perhaps matching TRBD1 (5 bases). Trimming removed 1 base from V and 5 bases from J, with 14 bases in between. The V gene's germline CDR1 is MGHRA and CDR2 YSYEKL. This CDR3 spans 15 amino acids. In DNA form, the CDR3 reads TGCGCCAGCAGCCAAGCTCGGGGCAGTAGAACTGAAGCTTTCTTT. Its translation is CASSQARGSRTEAFF.

This clonotype was recorded many times. The V gene is TRBV6-6, the J gene TRBJ2-1, with TRBD2 matching over 8 bases. The junction had 12 bases not matched to a gene; V was cut back by 2 bases and J by 3 bases. The germline V gene encodes CDR1 MNHNY and CDR2 SVGAGI (reference sequence). This CDR3 spans 18 amino acids. CDR3 protein: CASSYLPIAGTLYNEQFF. The CDR3, as DNA: TGTGCCAGCAGTTACCTACCCATAGCGGGAACGCTCTACAATGAGCAGTTCTTC.